This TCR beta chain came from a study of early T cells in non-severe SARS-CoV-2 infection. About the research overall: The authors sequenced bulk RNA from unsorted whole blood, leaving chains unpaired.

In the library, individual cDNA molecules carried attached unique molecular identifiers. TCRdb analysed the 5' RACE reads with MiXCR anew, one entry per CDR3 protein. The sample contains around 27,000 distinct CDR3 sequences, 5.6% of which appear only once. Study-wide findings and caveats: Matches to VDJdb favored anti-spike CD8 responses and missed private and CD4 specificities.

With 6 bases clipped from V and 0 bases from J, the junction kept 4 bases outside the gene matches. This CDR3 has 14 residues. Germline CDR1 SEHNR, CDR2 FQNEAQ (reference sequence). This clonotype has a handful of counts. Antigen: not known. The sequence was obtained from an adult who was a healthcare worker with PCR-confirmed SARS-CoV-2 infection or an uninfected control (not recorded which). Sequencing was done on a sample of whole blood. The chain couples TRBV7-9 to TRBJ2-7; 8 bases map to TRBD2. For the CDR3, the DNA is TGTGCCAGCAGGCCCGGGACTAGCTCCTACGAGCAGTACTTC. Translated: CASRPGTSSYEQYF.